Each of the 10 T cell receptor beta chains below was sequenced from the same sample in a study of T cells in Graves' hyperthyroidism and ophthalmopathy. The investigators amplified TCR beta CDR3 regions from RNA transcripts. Carried out on the TCR CDR3, a first-round RT-PCR used the HTBI primer set. TCRdb called the multiplex PCR reads again in MiXCR, with one record for every CDR3 protein. The sample has 600,000 to 900,000 distinct CDR3 sequences, roughly 15% seen once. Material for sequencing was blood. The receptors shown here come from a man aged 18 to 29 with Graves' hyperthyroidism.

J is TRBJ1-1 and V is TRBV15; TRBD1 aligns across 7 bases. Germline V gene data show CDR1 as LNHNV and CDR2 as YYDKDF (reference sequence). The CDR3 totals 17 residues. The junction had 12 bases not matched to a gene; V was cut back by 1 base and J by 4 bases. The CDR3 reads CATSRGVRGRSPTEAFF. The CDR3 nucleotides read TGTGCCACCAGCAGAGGAGTTAGGGGGCGCAGCCCCACTGAAGCTTTCTTT.

This chain links TRBV5-4 with TRBJ2-5; D might be TRBD1 or TRBD2, each matching 6 bases. The CDR3 runs to 16 residues. Germline V lookup: CDR1 SGHNT, CDR2 YYREEE (reference sequence). The V end lost 0 bases, the J end lost 5 bases, and 17 bases lay between the germline ends. The CDR3 region is CASSLDPAQGGETQYF. In DNA, the CDR3 is TGTGCCAGCAGCTTGGACCCAGCACAGGGAGGTGAGACCCAGTACTTC.

This clonotype has only a few counts. The chain couples TRBV2 to TRBJ2-2; no reliable D call. Per the germline V gene, CDR1 is SNHLY and CDR2 is FYNNEI. The CDR3 runs to 13 residues. The V end lost 1 base, the J end lost 3 bases, and 3 bases lay between the germline ends. Written as DNA, the CDR3 is TGTGCCAGCAGTGAAGAACACACCGGGGAGCTGTTTTTT. Translating it yields CASSEEHTGELFF.

This chain uses TRBV6-2 or TRBV6-3 with TRBJ1-3; weak D call: TRBD1 (5 bases). Germline loops: CDR1 MNHEY, CDR2 SVGEGT. Between the trimmed V and J ends, which lost 4 bases and 0 bases, there was a span of 13 bases. This CDR3 spans 16 amino acids. The CDR3 coding sequence is TGTGCCAGCAGTTCCCCGGGACGCCTCTCTGGAAACACCATATATTTT. It encodes CASSSPGRLSGNTIYF.

This clonotype was counted between two and nine times. This chain links TRBV10-3 with TRBJ2-5; TRBD1 matches 9 bases. This CDR3 is 14 amino acids long. The J segment lost 5 bases and the V segment lost 6 bases, leaving 7 bases of the junction unmatched. CDR1 is ENHRY, CDR2 SYGVKD, per germline. The DNA for the CDR3 is TGTGCCATCAGGGGGACAGGGCTCGGGGAGACCCAGTACTTC. It encodes CAIRGTGLGETQYF.

V is TRBV9 and J is TRBJ2-4; TRBD2 might be the D (5 bases). The CDR3 runs to 15 residues. Germline CDR1 is SGDLS and CDR2 is YYNGEE. V was trimmed by 0 bases and J by 6 bases, leaving 13 bases between them. The DNA of the CDR3 is TGTGCCAGCAGCGTAGCTGGGAGCCGGGGAAACATTCAGTACTTC. Its protein is CASSVAGSRGNIQYF.

This chain connects TRBV9 to TRBJ2-1; D is uncertain. The CDR3 spans 16 residues. CDR1 and CDR2 (germline): SGDLS, YYNGEE. V was pared by 3 bases and J by 0 bases, with 13 bases between. The CDR3 is CASSGRLTSSYNEQFF. The CDR3 nucleotides are TGTGCCAGCAGCGGCAGACTGACGAGCTCCTACAATGAGCAGTTCTTC.

The CDR3 DNA is TGCGCCAGCACCCCCACAGGGTCTTTTTACAATGAGCAGTTCTTC. It codes for CASTPTGSFYNEQFF. V gene TRBV5-1 combines with J gene TRBJ2-1; perhaps TRBD1 as D (6 bases). CDR1 is SGHRS and CDR2 is YFSETQ in the germline V gene. Deletions cut 6 bases from V and 4 bases from J, with 17 bases between. The CDR3 extends over 15 amino acids.

This clonotype occurred a few times. CDR3 nucleotides: TGTGCCAGCAGTCTTTACGGGGGGGGTACTGGCCATGGCTACACCTTC. Amino acid sequence: CASSLYGGGTGHGYTF. The gene calls are TRBV28 and TRBJ1-2; possible D gene TRBD1, 5 bases. Trimming shortened V by 5 bases and J by 6 bases, and 22 bases separated the two germline ends. The CDR3 is 16 residues long. The germline CDR1 and CDR2 sequences are MDHEN and SYDVKM.

The chain links TRBV7-3 to TRBJ1-2; D is undetermined. The CDR3 has 11 residues. The V gene's germline CDR1 is SGHTA and CDR2 FQGTGA. The germline V and J ends were trimmed by 7 bases and 5 bases, with 8 bases remaining between them. The CDR3 bases are TGTGCCAGCATTGAAGGGTATGGCTACACCTTC. Translation: CASIEGYGYTF.